Following are 10 T cell receptor beta chains from one sample sequenced in a study of post-analysis software for immune sequencing data. TCR beta cDNA libraries had unique molecular identifiers. TCRdb re-called the PCR reads through MiXCR, storing one row per CDR3 protein. Here the sample spans 170,000 or so distinct CDR3 sequences, about 29% being singletons. The antigens these receptors bind are not known. Study results and limitations: Patients used several TRBV segments, including TRBV5-6, TRBV5-1 and TRBV20-1, more often than controls.

Sample: blood. These receptor sequences come from a girl aged 10-17 years with multiple sclerosis.

The chain carries TRBV5-5 and TRBJ1-2; D perhaps matches TRBD1 (6 bases). The CDR3 length is 16 residues. V gave up 2 bases and J gave up 1 base, with 15 bases separating them. Germline V lookup: CDR1 SGHKS, CDR2 YYEKEE (reference sequence). The CDR3 coding sequence is TGTGCCAGCAGCTTTGATGGGGGGGCGCGTAACTATGGCTACACCTTC. Translating gives CASSFDGGARNYGYTF.

Regarding this clonotype: With a much larger clone just one base away, this may be a read error. The chain recombines TRBV5-1 with TRBJ1-2; D remains unclear. Germline CDR1 reads SGHRS; CDR2 reads YFSETQ. The CDR3 consists of 14 residues. CDR3 protein: CASTNSDTNYGHTF. The CDR3 region has the DNA TGCGCCAGCACGAACAGTGACACCAACTATGGCCACACCTTC.

This clonotype counts as medium-sized. The chain carries TRBV9 and TRBJ2-1; 8 nucleotides align to TRBD1. The CDR3 covers 15 residues. The V gene's germline CDR1 is SGDLS and CDR2 YYNGEE. Trimming at V came to 3 bases and at J to 9 bases, leaving 11 bases not matched to a gene. CDR3 loop: CASSGARDRLVEQFF. DNA for the CDR3: TGTGCCAGCAGCGGAGCGCGGGACAGGTTGGTTGAGCAGTTCTTC.

The chain is built from TRBV6-5 and TRBJ1-1; a possible D gene is TRBD1 (6 bases). Germline loops: CDR1 MNHEY, CDR2 SVGAGI. Trimming shortened V by 4 bases and J by 8 bases, and 8 bases separated the two germline ends. CDR3 size: 11 residues. The CDR3 nucleotides read TGTGCCAGCAGTTCCGGGACAGAAGCTTTCTTT. Residues: CASSSGTEAFF.

This clonotype was detected many times. The rearrangement joins TRBV6-5 to TRBJ2-6, with 7 bases lining up with TRBD1. The germline CDR1 and CDR2 sequences are MNHEY and SVGAGI. This CDR3 region has 15 residues. Unmatched junction bases numbered 5, after V lost 8 bases and J lost 1 base. The CDR3 region has the DNA TGTGCCAGCCGGGACAGCCCATCTGGGGCCAACGTCCTGACTTTC. The encoded protein is CASRDSPSGANVLTF.

The V call is TRBV20-1, the J call TRBJ2-4, with a tentative D call TRBD2 (5 bases). CDR1 and CDR2 (germline): DFQATT, SNEGSKA (reference sequence). This CDR3 has 13 amino acids. The germline V and J ends were trimmed by 3 bases and 9 bases, with 15 bases remaining between them. The CDR3 sequence is CSASNYRGGIQYF. In DNA form, the CDR3 reads TGCAGTGCTAGTAACTATCGGGGTGGCATTCAGTACTTC.

This clonotype was found once. This may arise from a read error, as a much more abundant clone is one base away. V usage is TRBV9 and J usage is TRBJ2-7; possible D gene TRBD2, 5 bases. The CDR3 is made up of 15 amino acids. From germline, CDR1 is SGDLS and CDR2 YYNGEE. The V end was cut by 4 bases, the J end by 7 bases, with 21 bases between. The DNA of the CDR3 is TGTGCCAGCAGCTTAGGACTCGACTCCTACAATGAGCAGTACTTC. Encoded protein: CASSLGLDSYNEQYF.

This clonotype was picked up a small number of times. With a much larger clone just one base away, this may be a read error. The CDR3 sequence is CAGSQVDYPDEQYF. The DNA of the CDR3 is TGCGCCGGCAGCCAGGTCGACTACCCGGACGAGCAGTACTTC. The V and J genes are TRBV4-1 and TRBJ2-4; weak D call: TRBD2 (5 bases). The J call could be wrong; TRBJ2-7 is a better fit for the DNA end. Germline CDR1 and CDR2: MGHRA and YSYEKL. The CDR3 extends over 14 amino acids.

The chain combines TRBV29-1 with TRBJ1-1, with D possibly TRBD1 on 5 matching bases. The V gene lost 5 bases and the J gene lost 2 bases, with 12 bases spanning the gap. Looked up from germline, CDR1 is SQVTM and CDR2 is ANQGSEA. The CDR3 is made up of 13 amino acids. This CDR3 is CSVHRDENTEAFF. CDR3 DNA: TGCAGCGTTCACCGGGACGAAAACACTGAAGCTTTCTTT.

In its sample, this clonotype was seen once. At one end the junction does not follow the germline gene, possibly because of a read error. This chain links TRBV5-4 with TRBJ2-4; possibly TRBD1 for D (6 bases). The J call is doubtful: the DNA matches TRBJ2-7 better. The germline gives CDR1 SGHNT, CDR2 YYREEE (reference sequence). This CDR3 comprises 14 residues. The CDR3 nucleotides read TGTGCAAGCAGCTTGGCAGGGGCGAACTACGAGCAGTACTTC. Translation gives CASSLAGANYEQYF.